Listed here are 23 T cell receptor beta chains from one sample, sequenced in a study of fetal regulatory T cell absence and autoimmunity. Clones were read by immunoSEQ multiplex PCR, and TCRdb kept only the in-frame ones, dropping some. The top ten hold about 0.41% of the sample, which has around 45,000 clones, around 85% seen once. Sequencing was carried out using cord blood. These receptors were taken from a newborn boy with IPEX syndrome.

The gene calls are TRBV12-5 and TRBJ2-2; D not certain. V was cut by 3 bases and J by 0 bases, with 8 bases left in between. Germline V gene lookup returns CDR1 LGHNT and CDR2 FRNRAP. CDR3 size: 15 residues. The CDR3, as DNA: TGTGCTAGTGGTTTTTCGGGCTCGAACACCGGGGAGCTGTTTTTT. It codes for CASGFSGSNTGELFF. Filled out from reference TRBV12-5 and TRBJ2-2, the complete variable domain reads DARVTQTPRHKVTEMGQEVTMRCQPILGHNTVFWYRQTMMQGLELLAYFRNRAPLDDSGMPKDRFSAEMPDATLATLKIQPSEPRDSAVYFCASGFSGSNTGELFFGEGSRLTVL.

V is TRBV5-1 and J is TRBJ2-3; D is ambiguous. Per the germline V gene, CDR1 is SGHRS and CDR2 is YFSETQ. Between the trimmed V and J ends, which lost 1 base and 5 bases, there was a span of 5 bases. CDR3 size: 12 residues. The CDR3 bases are TGCGCCAGCAGCTTGCAGTTAGATACGCAGTATTTT. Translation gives CASSLQLDTQYF.

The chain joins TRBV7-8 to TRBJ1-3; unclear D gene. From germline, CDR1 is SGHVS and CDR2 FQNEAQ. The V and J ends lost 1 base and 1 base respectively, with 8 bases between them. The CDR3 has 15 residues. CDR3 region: CASSLVLLSGNTIYF. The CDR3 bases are TGTGCCAGCAGCTTAGTTCTCCTGTCTGGAAACACCATATATTTT.

CDR3 sequence: CASSRDLLAGGPQRVYNEQFF. CDR3 sequence (DNA): TGTGCCAGCTCACGGGACTTACTAGCGGGAGGGCCTCAGAGAGTATACAATGAGCAGTTCTTC. V usage is TRBV18 and J usage is TRBJ2-1; 13 bases are a match to TRBD2. After removal of 4 bases from V and 4 bases from J, the junction contained 19 bases not matched to a gene. CDR1 is KGHSH, CDR2 LQKENI, per germline. The CDR3 has 21 amino acids. Together with reference TRBV18 and TRBJ2-1, the CDR3 gives the full variable domain: NAGVMQNPRHLVRRRGQEARLRCSPMKGHSHVYWYRQLPEEGLKFMVYLQKENIIDESGMPKERFSAEFPKEGPSILRIQQVVRGDSAAYFCASSRDLLAGGPQRVYNEQFFGPGTRLTVL.

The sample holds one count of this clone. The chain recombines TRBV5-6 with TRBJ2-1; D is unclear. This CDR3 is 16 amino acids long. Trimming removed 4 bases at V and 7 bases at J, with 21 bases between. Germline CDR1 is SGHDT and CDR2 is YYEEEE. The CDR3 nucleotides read TGTGCCAGCAGCACTATCCTAGTTAGGGATTTGAATGAGCAGTTCTTC. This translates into CASSTILVRDLNEQFF. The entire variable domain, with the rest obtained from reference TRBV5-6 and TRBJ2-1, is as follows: DAGVTQSPTHLIKTRGQQVTLRCSPKSGHDTVSWYQQALGQGPQFIFQYYEEEERQRGNFPDRFSGHQFPNYSSELNVNALLLGDSALYLCASSTILVRDLNEQFFGPGTRLTVL.

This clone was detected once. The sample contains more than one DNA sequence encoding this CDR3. Written as DNA, the CDR3 is TGTGCCAGCAGCTTGGGGGGCTACGAGCAGTACTTC. This gives the protein CASSLGGYEQYF. The genes are TRBV5-5 and TRBJ2-7; no reliable D call. The CDR3 is 12 residues long. Trimming removed 0 bases from V and 3 bases from J, with 4 bases in between. In germline, CDR1 is SGHKS, CDR2 YYEKEE (reference sequence).

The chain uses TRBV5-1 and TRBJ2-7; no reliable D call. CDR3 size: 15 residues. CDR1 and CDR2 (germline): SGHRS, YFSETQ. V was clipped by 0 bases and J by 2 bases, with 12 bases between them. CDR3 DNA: TGCGCCAGCAGCTTGGCCGGTGGGAACCCCTACGAGCAGTACTTC. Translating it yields CASSLAGGNPYEQYF.

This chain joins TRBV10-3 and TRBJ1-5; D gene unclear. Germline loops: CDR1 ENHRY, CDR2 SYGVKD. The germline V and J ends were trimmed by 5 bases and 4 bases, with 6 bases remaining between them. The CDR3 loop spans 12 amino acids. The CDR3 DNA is TGTGCCATCAGTCCAGAAAATCAGCCCCAGCATTTT. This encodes CAISPENQPQHF.

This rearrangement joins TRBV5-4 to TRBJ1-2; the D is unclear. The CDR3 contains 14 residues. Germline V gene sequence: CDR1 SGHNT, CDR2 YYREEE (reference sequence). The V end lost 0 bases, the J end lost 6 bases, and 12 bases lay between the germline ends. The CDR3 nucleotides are TGTGCCAGCAGCTTGGTTCAGGATTCCAATGGCTACACCTTC. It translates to CASSLVQDSNGYTF.

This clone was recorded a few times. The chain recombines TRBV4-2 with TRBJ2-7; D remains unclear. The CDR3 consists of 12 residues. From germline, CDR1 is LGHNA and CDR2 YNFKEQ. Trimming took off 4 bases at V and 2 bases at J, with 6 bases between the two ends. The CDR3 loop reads CASSLSTYEQYF. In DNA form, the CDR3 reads TGTGCCAGCAGCCTCTCCACCTACGAGCAGTACTTC.

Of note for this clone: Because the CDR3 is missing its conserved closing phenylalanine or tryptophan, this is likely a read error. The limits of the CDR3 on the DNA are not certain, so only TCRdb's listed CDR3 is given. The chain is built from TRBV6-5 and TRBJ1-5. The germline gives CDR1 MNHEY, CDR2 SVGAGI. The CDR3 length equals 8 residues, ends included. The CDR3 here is CASSLRNN.

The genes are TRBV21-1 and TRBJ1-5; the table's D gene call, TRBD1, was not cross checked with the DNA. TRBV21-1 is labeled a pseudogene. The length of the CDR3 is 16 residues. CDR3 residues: CASSESGQGGNQPQHF. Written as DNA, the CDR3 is TGTGCCAGCAGCGAATCGGGACAGGGTGGCAATCAGCCCCAGCATTTT.

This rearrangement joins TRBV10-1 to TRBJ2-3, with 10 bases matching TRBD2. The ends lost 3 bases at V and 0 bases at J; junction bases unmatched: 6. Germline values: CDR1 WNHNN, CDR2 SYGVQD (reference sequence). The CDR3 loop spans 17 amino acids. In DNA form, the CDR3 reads TGCGCCAGCAGTGACAAGGGACTAGCGATCAGCACAGATACGCAGTATTTT. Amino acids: CASSDKGLAISTDTQYF.

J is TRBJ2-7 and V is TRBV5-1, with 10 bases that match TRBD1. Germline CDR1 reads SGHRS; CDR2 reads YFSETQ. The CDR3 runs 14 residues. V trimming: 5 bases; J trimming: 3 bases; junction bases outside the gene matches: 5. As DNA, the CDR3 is TGCGCCAGCAGTCCGGGACAGGGGTACTACGAGCAGTACTTC. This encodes CASSPGQGYYEQYF.

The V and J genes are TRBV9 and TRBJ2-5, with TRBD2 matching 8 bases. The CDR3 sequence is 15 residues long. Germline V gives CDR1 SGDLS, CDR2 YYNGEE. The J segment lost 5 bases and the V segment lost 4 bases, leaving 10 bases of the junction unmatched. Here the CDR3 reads CASSPGLAPRETQYF. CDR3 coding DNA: TGTGCCAGCAGCCCAGGACTAGCCCCGCGGGAGACCCAGTACTTC.

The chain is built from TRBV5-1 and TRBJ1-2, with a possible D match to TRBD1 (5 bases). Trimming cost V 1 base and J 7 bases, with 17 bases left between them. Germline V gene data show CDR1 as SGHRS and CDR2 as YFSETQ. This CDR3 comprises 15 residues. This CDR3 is CASSLKVDKGPGYTF. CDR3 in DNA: TGCGCCAGCAGCTTGAAAGTGGACAAGGGGCCTGGCTACACCTTC.

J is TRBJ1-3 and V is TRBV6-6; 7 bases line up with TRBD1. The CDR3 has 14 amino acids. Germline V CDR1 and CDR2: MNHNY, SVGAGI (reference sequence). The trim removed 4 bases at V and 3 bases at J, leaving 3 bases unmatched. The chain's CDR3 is CASSSDRVGNTIYF. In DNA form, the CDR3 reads TGTGCCAGCAGTTCCGACAGGGTTGGAAACACCATATATTTT.

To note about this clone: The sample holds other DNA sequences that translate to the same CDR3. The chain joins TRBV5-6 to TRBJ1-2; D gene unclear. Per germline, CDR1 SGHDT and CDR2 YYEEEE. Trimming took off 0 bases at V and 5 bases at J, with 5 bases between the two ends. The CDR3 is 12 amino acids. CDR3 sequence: CASSLGGYGYTF. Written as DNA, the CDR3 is TGTGCCAGCAGCTTGGGAGGGTATGGCTACACCTTC.

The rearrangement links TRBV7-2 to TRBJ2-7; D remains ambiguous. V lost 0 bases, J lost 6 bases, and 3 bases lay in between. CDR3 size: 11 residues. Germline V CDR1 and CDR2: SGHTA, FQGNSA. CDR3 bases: TGTGCCAGCAGCTTAGCGGTCGAGCAGTACTTC. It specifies CASSLAVEQYF. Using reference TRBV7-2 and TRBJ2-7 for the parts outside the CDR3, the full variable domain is GAGVSQSPSNKVTEKGKDVELRCDPISGHTALYWYRQSLGQGLEFLIYFQGNSAPDKSGLPSDRFSAERTGGSVSTLTIQRTQQEDSAVYLCASSLAVEQYFGPGTRLTVT.

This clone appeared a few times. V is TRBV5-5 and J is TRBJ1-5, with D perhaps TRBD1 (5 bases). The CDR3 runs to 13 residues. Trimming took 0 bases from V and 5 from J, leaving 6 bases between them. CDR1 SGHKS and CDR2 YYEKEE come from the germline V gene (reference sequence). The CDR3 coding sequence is TGTGCCAGCAGCTTGGGAGGGGATCAGCCCCAGCATTTT. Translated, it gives CASSLGGDQPQHF.

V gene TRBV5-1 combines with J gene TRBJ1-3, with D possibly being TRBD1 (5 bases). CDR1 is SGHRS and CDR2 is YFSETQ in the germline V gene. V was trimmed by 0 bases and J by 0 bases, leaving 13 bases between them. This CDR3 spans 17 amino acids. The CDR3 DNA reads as TGCGCCAGCAGCTTGGGATGGCAGGGCGACTCTGGAAACACCATATATTTT. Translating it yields CASSLGWQGDSGNTIYF.

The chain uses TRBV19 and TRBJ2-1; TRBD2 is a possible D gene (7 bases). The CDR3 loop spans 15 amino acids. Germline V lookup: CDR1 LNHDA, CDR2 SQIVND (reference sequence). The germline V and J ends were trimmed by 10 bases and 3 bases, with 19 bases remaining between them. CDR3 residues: CATESGGPIYNEQFF. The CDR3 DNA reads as TGTGCCACCGAATCCGGGGGGCCCATCTACAATGAGCAGTTCTTC.

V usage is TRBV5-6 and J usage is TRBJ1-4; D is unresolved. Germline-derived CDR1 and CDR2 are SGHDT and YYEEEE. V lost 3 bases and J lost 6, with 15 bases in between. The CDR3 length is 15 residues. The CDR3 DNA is TGTGCCAGCAGCTCCGCAGGTGCTTGGGATGAAAAACTGTTTTTT. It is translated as CASSSAGAWDEKLFF.